The 14 T cell receptor beta chains presented below share a single source sample, sequenced in a study of blood T cell repertoires in COVID-19 (TCRdb year 2020). Libraries were constructed by the immunoSEQ multiplex PCR assay. This is the immuneACCESS table as TCRdb keeps it, with only in-frame sequences that have V and J called. A part of the clones is gone; compared with another copy, unresolved V genes explain less than half, and the rest is unexplained. A total of about 98,000 clones appear in this sample, roughly 82% of them only once. The ten most abundant clones make up 11% of the sample. The specimen was peripheral blood. These receptors were taken from a man aged 70 or older with active or convalescent COVID-19.

The gene calls are TRBV5-4 and TRBJ2-7; 15 bases agree with TRBD2. The length of the CDR3 is 20 residues. Germline assignment: CDR1 SGHNT and CDR2 YYREEE (reference sequence). V gave up 4 bases and J gave up 3 bases; unmatched junction bases: 17. DNA for the CDR3: TGTGCCAGCAGCAAGGGACTAGCGGGGGGCCCAACAGGAAGATTCTACGAGCAGTACTTC. This sequence encodes CASSKGLAGGPTGRFYEQYF.

V gene TRBV14 combines with J gene TRBJ1-1; 7 bases fit TRBD1. Germline CDR1 SGHDN, CDR2 FVKESK. The J segment lost 4 bases and the V segment lost 0 bases, leaving 5 bases of the junction unmatched. The CDR3 runs 15 residues. CDR3 amino acids: CASSQDPTGITEAFF. CDR3 sequence (DNA): TGTGCCAGCAGCCAAGACCCGACAGGGATCACTGAAGCTTTCTTT.

V gene TRBV5-6 combines with J gene TRBJ1-1; 7 bases match TRBD1. Germline-derived CDR1 and CDR2 are SGHDT and YYEEEE. The CDR3 length is 15 residues. With V trimmed by 4 bases and J by 4 bases, 10 bases remained unmatched. The CDR3 reads CASSPWDSRATEAFF. The CDR3, as DNA: TGTGCCAGCAGCCCGTGGGACAGCCGGGCCACTGAAGCTTTCTTT.

The rearrangement uses TRBV2 and TRBJ1-4; perhaps TRBD1 as D (5 bases). Germline assignment: CDR1 SNHLY and CDR2 FYNNEI. V lost 6 bases, J lost 10 bases, and 15 bases lay in between. This CDR3 has 13 residues. CDR3 nucleotides: TGTGCCAGCAGGCAAATCAGGGAGGGAAAACTGTTTTTT. This encodes CASRQIREGKLFF.

The rearrangement joins TRBV7-9 to TRBJ1-1; D gene uncertain. With 8 bases removed from V and 1 base from J, the gap between germline ends came to 5 bases. CDR1 is SEHNR, CDR2 FQNEAQ, per germline (reference sequence). CDR3 size: 11 residues. CDR3 in amino acids: CASPGNTEAFF. CDR3 nucleotides: TGTGCCAGCCCGGGGAACACTGAAGCTTTCTTT.

The rearrangement joins TRBV6-5 to TRBJ1-1; 7 bases line up with TRBD1. This CDR3 has 14 residues. Trimming removed 8 bases from V and 2 bases from J; junction bases left unmatched: 8. Germline CDR1 MNHEY, CDR2 SVGAGI. The CDR3 loop is CASARDRVNTEAFF. The CDR3 DNA follows: TGTGCCAGCGCCCGCGACAGGGTCAACACTGAAGCTTTCTTT.

This chain joins TRBV30 and TRBJ2-2; 7 bases match TRBD1. The CDR3 contains 14 residues. Losses at the gene ends were 4 bases for V and 1 base for J; bases not matched to a gene: 3. Germline lookup yields CDR1 GTSNPN and CDR2 SVGIG (reference sequence). The CDR3 nucleotides are TGTGCCTGGATGGACAGGATGAACACCGGGGAGCTGTTTTTT. Translation: CAWMDRMNTGELFF.

V and J are TRBV6-5 and TRBJ1-1; the match to TRBD1 covers 8 bases. The junction had 16 bases not matched to a gene; V was cut back by 11 bases and J by 5 bases. CDR3 length: 15 amino acids. Germline CDR1 reads MNHEY; CDR2 reads SVGAGI. The CDR3 loop is CAPGGCPGGDTEAFF. The CDR3 nucleotides read TGTGCCCCCGGCGGGTGCCCAGGGGGCGATACTGAAGCTTTCTTT.

The genes are TRBV25-1 and TRBJ2-5, with no clear D. The V gene lost 4 bases and the J gene lost 0 bases, with 6 bases spanning the gap. Germline V gene lookup returns CDR1 MGHDK and CDR2 SYGVNS. The CDR3 spans 13 residues. CDR3 loop: CASSGLYQETQYF. CDR3 in DNA: TGTGCCAGCAGTGGCCTATACCAAGAGACCCAGTACTTC.

The genes are TRBV7-9 and TRBJ2-3; 8 bases agree with TRBD2. CDR1 and CDR2 (germline): SEHNR, FQNEAQ (reference sequence). The length of the CDR3 is 14 residues. V lost 8 bases and J lost 3; bases outside the gene matches: 7. CDR3 protein: CASSVAGRTDTQYF. The CDR3 bases are TGTGCCAGCTCCGTAGCGGGAAGGACAGATACGCAGTATTTT.

This clone was found once. This chain links TRBV10-3 with TRBJ2-5, with 7 bases fitting TRBD1. The germline V gene has CDR1 ENHRY and CDR2 SYGVKD. V lost 4 bases and J lost 5; bases outside the gene matches: 7. The CDR3 is 14 amino acids. CDR3 sequence reads: CAISGRQGGETQYF. CDR3 in DNA: TGTGCCATCAGTGGTAGACAGGGCGGCGAGACCCAGTACTTC.

This clone came up once. J is TRBJ1-1 and V is TRBV27, with a possible D match to TRBD1 (6 bases). V lost 6 bases, J lost 4 bases, and 12 bases lay in between. Germline V lookup: CDR1 MNHEY, CDR2 SMNVEV (reference sequence). The CDR3 is 13 amino acids. CDR3 amino acids: CASRQGPSTEAFF. CDR3 in DNA: TGTGCCAGCAGACAGGGTCCGAGCACTGAAGCTTTCTTT.

The V gene is TRBV3-1 (or the pseudogene TRBV3-2), the J gene TRBJ2-7, with 13 bases matching TRBD2. The CDR3 consists of 16 residues. Germline CDR1 LGHDT, CDR2 YNNKEL (reference sequence). The J segment lost 8 bases and the V segment lost 0 bases, leaving 7 bases of the junction unmatched. CDR3 bases: TGTGCCAGCAGCCAAGAGGGACTAGCGGGGATCCTACAGCAGTACTTC. It specifies CASSQEGLAGILQQYF.

This chain joins TRBV2 and TRBJ1-1; possibly TRBD1 for D (6 bases). Trimming left V 6 bases short and J 3 bases short, with 14 bases between. The CDR3 runs to 14 residues. CDR1 SNHLY and CDR2 FYNNEI come from the germline V gene. CDR3 protein: CASREDRSYTEAFF. In nucleotides, the CDR3 is TGTGCCAGCAGGGAGGACAGAAGTTACACTGAAGCTTTCTTT. The full variable domain, with the rest looked up from reference TRBV2 and TRBJ1-1, is EPEVTQTPSHQVTQMGQEVILRCVPISNHLYFYWYRQILGQKVEFLVSFYNNEISEKSEIFDDQFSVERPDGSNFTLKIRSTKLEDSAMYFCASREDRSYTEAFFGQGTRLTVV.